The clone carrying this T cell receptor beta chain was detected only once. This specimen belongs to a study of blood T cell repertoires in COVID-19. Overall study: Samples taken during acute and convalescent COVID-19 were collected in the United States, Italy and Spain. T cells, B-cell-depleted T cells, or PBMCs supplied cDNA or gDNA.

This CDR3 region has 20 residues. V lost 0 bases to trimming and J lost 0 bases, with 21 bases between them. Germline V CDR1 and CDR2: MNHEY, SVGEGT. Methods used by the authors: Estimation of nucleated cell counts relied on the amplification of reference gene primers. The repertoire was sequenced with immunoSEQ multiplex PCR; TCRdb's copy has only in-frame clones and lacks some. V, J and clone size were drawn from that table, and D and trimming were deduced from the DNA. The sample includes fewer than 25,000 clones, 85% to 90% of them seen just once. The sequence was obtained from a human donor in a cohort sampled during active COVID-19. The sample was peripheral blood. The rearrangement joins TRBV6-2 or TRBV6-3 to TRBJ1-5; D call uncertain. CDR3: CASSYSTESWRDGSNQPQHF. In DNA, the CDR3 is TGTGCCAGCAGTTACTCGACCGAAAGCTGGAGAGATGGTAGCAATCAGCCCCAGCATTTT.